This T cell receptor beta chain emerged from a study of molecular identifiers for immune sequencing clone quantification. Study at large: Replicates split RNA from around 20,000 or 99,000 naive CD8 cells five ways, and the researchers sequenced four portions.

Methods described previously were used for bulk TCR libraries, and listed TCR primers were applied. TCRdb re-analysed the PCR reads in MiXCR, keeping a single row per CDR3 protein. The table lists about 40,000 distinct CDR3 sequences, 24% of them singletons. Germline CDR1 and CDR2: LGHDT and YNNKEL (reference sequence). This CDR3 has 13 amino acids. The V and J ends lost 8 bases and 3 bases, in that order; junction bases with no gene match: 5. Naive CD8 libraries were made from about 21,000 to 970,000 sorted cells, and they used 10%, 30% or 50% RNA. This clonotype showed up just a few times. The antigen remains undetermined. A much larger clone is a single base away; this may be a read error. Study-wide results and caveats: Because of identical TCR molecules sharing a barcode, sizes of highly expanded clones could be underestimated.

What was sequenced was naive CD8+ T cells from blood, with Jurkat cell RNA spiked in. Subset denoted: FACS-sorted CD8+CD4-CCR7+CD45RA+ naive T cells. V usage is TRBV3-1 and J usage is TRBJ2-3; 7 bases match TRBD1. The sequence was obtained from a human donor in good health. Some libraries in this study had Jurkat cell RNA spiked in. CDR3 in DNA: TGTGCCAGCGGGACAGAGGTGACAGATACGCAGTATTTT. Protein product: CASGTEVTDTQYF.